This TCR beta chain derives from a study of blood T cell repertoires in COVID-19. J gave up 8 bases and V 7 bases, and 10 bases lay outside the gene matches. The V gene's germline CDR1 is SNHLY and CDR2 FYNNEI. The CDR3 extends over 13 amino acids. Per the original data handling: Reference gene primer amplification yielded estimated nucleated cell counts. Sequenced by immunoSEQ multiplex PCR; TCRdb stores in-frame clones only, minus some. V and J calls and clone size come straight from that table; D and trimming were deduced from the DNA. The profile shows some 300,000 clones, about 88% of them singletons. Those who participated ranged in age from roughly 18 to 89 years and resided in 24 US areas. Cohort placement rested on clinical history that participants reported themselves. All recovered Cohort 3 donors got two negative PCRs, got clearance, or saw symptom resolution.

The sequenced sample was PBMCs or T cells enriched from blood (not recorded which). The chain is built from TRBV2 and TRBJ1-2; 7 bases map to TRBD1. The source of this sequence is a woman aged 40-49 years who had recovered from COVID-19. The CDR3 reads CASIPSGGGGYTF. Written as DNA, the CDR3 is TGTGCCAGCATACCCTCAGGGGGAGGCGGCTACACCTTC. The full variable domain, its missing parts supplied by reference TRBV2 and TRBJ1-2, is EPEVTQTPSHQVTQMGQEVILRCVPISNHLYFYWYRQILGQKVEFLVSFYNNEISEKSEIFDDQFSVERPDGSNFTLKIRSTKLEDSAMYFCASIPSGGGGYTFGSGTRLTVV.